This T cell receptor beta chain was sequenced for a study of blood T cell repertoires in COVID-19. Libraries were prepared by immunoSEQ multiplex PCR; TCRdb keeps only in-frame clonotypes and omits some of them. The sample includes about 260,000 clones, more than 80% of them seen just once. The V end lost 5 bases, the J end lost 9 bases, and 17 bases lay between the germline ends. The CDR3 consists of 14 residues. CDR1 is SGHTA and CDR2 is FQGNSA in the germline V gene. This receptor was taken from a woman in her thirties or forties with acute or convalescent COVID-19. The sample consisted of peripheral blood. This chain uses TRBV7-2 with TRBJ1-5; the D is unclear. The CDR3 DNA is TGTGCCAGCAGCACTCCGGGTCCCCACCCGCCCCAGCATTTT. It translates to CASSTPGPHPPQHF.